A single sample is the source of the 16 T cell receptor beta chains below, sequenced in a study of radiotherapy plus CTLA-4 blockade in lung cancer. Generated by immunoSEQ multiplex PCR, the TCRdb table keeps only in-frame clones and is missing some. The sample lists over 100,000 clones, 81% occurring once. Here the sequenced sample was peripheral blood, taken from a patient treated with radiotherapy plus ipilimumab. The receptors originated from a human donor with non-small cell lung cancer that progressed on radiotherapy plus ipilimumab. Some clones in this sample may be carry-over from other donors' samples.

J is TRBJ2-5 and V is TRBV11-2; D is uncertain. V was clipped by 6 bases and J by 0 bases, with 2 bases between them. The germline V gene encodes CDR1 SGHAT and CDR2 FQNNGV. The CDR3 is 11 residues long. CDR3 region: CASSYQETQYF. For the CDR3, the DNA is TGTGCCAGCAGTTACCAAGAGACCCAGTACTTC.

The chain employs TRBV7-2 and TRBJ2-3, with 8 bases fitting TRBD1. The V segment lost 4 bases and the J segment 10 bases; nucleotides outside the gene matches: 16. The CDR3 extends over 16 amino acids. Germline V gives CDR1 SGHTA, CDR2 FQGNSA. This chain's CDR3 is CASSSPGTGPSGAQYF. CDR3 nucleotides: TGTGCCAGCAGCTCGCCCGGGACAGGCCCCTCGGGCGCGCAGTATTTT.

This clone was counted a single time. The rearrangement uses TRBV5-8 and TRBJ2-4; TRBD1 agrees at 9 bases. Germline CDR1 SGHTS, CDR2 YDEGEE. V was pared by 5 bases and J by 7 bases, with 7 bases of the junction left unmatched. The CDR3 loop spans 14 amino acids. This CDR3 is CASSQTGTGNIQYF. As DNA, the CDR3 is TGTGCCAGCAGTCAAACCGGGACAGGGAACATTCAGTACTTC.

The chain has TRBV5-1 and TRBJ2-5, with 7 bases that match TRBD2. Germline V gives CDR1 SGHRS, CDR2 YFSETQ. The ends lost 0 bases at V and 3 bases at J; junction bases unmatched: 2. This CDR3 spans 14 amino acids. CDR3 loop: CASSLVAGEETQYF. The CDR3 DNA sequence: TGCGCCAGCAGCTTGGTGGCGGGGGAAGAGACCCAGTACTTC.

The chain combines TRBV19 with TRBJ2-2; D perhaps matches TRBD2 (5 bases). This CDR3 region has 14 residues. Trimming stripped 5 bases from V and 1 base from J, with 8 bases between. Germline V gene sequence: CDR1 LNHDA, CDR2 SQIVND (reference sequence). This CDR3 is CASSFGMNTGELFF. The CDR3 DNA sequence: TGTGCCAGTAGTTTCGGGATGAACACCGGGGAGCTGTTTTTT.

CDR3 coding DNA: TGTGCCAGCAGCTTAGAGGCGGGAACCGGTGGCTACACCTTC. Amino acids: CASSLEAGTGGYTF. The chain couples TRBV7-9 to TRBJ1-2; no firm D call. CDR3 length: 14 residues. V was clipped by 1 base and J by 7 bases, with 13 bases between them. Per the germline V gene, CDR1 is SEHNR and CDR2 is FQNEAQ (reference sequence).

The gene calls are TRBV7-3 and TRBJ2-7, with D unresolved. CDR1 is SGHTA, CDR2 FQGTGA, per germline. V lost 7 bases and J 6 bases, leaving 19 bases between the germline ends. This CDR3 is 14 amino acids long. CDR3 residues: CASTYAANFLEQYF. CDR3 coding DNA: TGTGCCAGCACCTACGCTGCAAATTTCCTCGAGCAGTACTTC. The whole variable domain, filled in from reference TRBV7-3 and TRBJ2-7, reads GAGVSQTPSNKVTEKGKYVELRCDPISGHTALYWYRQSLGQGPEFLIYFQGTGAADDSGLPNDRFFAVRPEGSVSTLKIQRTERGDSAVYLCASTYAANFLEQYFGPGTRLTVT.

V usage is TRBV10-3 and J usage is TRBJ1-2; 7 bases align to TRBD1. The CDR3 loop spans 14 amino acids. CDR1 is ENHRY, CDR2 SYGVKD, per germline. V gave up 4 bases and J gave up 4 bases; unmatched junction bases: 6. The CDR3 is CAISGARGPYGYTF. CDR3 coding DNA: TGTGCCATCAGTGGGGCAAGGGGGCCCTATGGCTACACCTTC.

J is TRBJ2-5 and V is TRBV5-8, with 10 positions matching TRBD1. Germline V CDR1 and CDR2: SGHTS, YDEGEE. V lost 2 bases, J lost 3 bases, and 4 bases stayed unmatched. The CDR3 covers 15 residues. The CDR3 nucleotides are TGTGCCAGCAGCTTCGTAGGGACAGGGGAAGAGACCCAGTACTTC. Translation: CASSFVGTGEETQYF.

A few counts support this clone. The rearrangement uses TRBV4-3 and TRBJ1-6; 8 bases agree with TRBD1. The J segment lost 10 bases and the V segment lost 3 bases, leaving 8 bases of the junction unmatched. The CDR3 consists of 15 residues. Germline CDR1 and CDR2: LGHNA and YSLEER. CDR3 sequence reads: CASSQQTGAGSPLHF. DNA of the CDR3: TGCGCCAGCAGCCAGCAGACAGGGGCAGGATCACCCCTCCACTTT.

The J gene is TRBJ2-4, the V gene TRBV29-1; possible D gene TRBD1, 6 bases. Trimming took 1 base from V and 0 from J, leaving 13 bases between them. Germline CDR1 SQVTM, CDR2 ANQGSEA. The CDR3 consists of 16 residues. The CDR3 is CSVEVAPGVAKNIQYF. In DNA form, the CDR3 reads TGCAGCGTTGAAGTGGCTCCAGGGGTAGCCAAAAACATTCAGTACTTC.

The chain uses TRBV15 and TRBJ1-2; 9 positions agree with TRBD1. Trimming cost V 0 bases and J 8 bases; bases outside gene matches: 7. CDR3 length: 15 residues. Germline assignment: CDR1 LNHNV and CDR2 YYDKDF (reference sequence). CDR3 coding DNA: TGTGCCACCAGCAGAGAAGGAGGGACAGGGTTCGGCTACACCTTC. Amino acids: CATSREGGTGFGYTF.

The V gene is TRBV2, the J gene TRBJ1-5; the D is unclear. The CDR3 consists of 13 residues. Per germline, CDR1 SNHLY and CDR2 FYNNEI. The V end lost 4 bases, the J end lost 3 bases, and 7 bases lay between the germline ends. CDR3: CASSGQINQPQHF. Written as DNA, the CDR3 is TGTGCCAGCAGTGGACAAATCAATCAGCCCCAGCATTTT.

This rearrangement joins TRBV29-1 to TRBJ1-2; tentative D call: TRBD1 (6 bases). Germline CDR1 and CDR2: SQVTM and ANQGSEA. The CDR3 extends over 12 amino acids. Trimming took 2 bases from V and 7 from J, leaving 11 bases between them. This CDR3 reads CSVEISGAGYTF. The DNA of the CDR3 is TGCAGCGTTGAAATTTCAGGGGCTGGCTACACCTTC.

The chain couples TRBV9 to TRBJ1-2; D is perhaps TRBD1 (6 bases). Germline V gene lookup returns CDR1 SGDLS and CDR2 YYNGEE. This CDR3 region has 15 residues. V was pared by 3 bases and J by 3 bases, with 15 bases between. Here the CDR3 DNA reads TGTGCCAGCAGCGCAACAGCTGGACAGCACTATGGCTACACCTTC. Its protein is CASSATAGQHYGYTF.

V gene TRBV9 combines with J gene TRBJ1-2; a weak D match, TRBD1 (5 bases). V lost 7 bases and J lost 4, with 20 bases in between. CDR1 is SGDLS and CDR2 is YYNGEE in the germline V gene. This CDR3 comprises 15 residues. This chain's CDR3 is CASQRGGEYGYGYTF. Here the CDR3 DNA reads TGTGCCAGCCAACGGGGAGGGGAGTACGGCTATGGCTACACCTTC.